These 22 T cell receptor beta chains share one sample of origin, sequenced in a study of shared T cell receptors in the human thymus. Assay used: immunoSEQ multiplex PCR; TCRdb lists only in-frame clones, some missing. The sample yields tens of thousands of clones, more than 90% seen once. Sample: thymocytes. These receptors were obtained from a human donor.

The chain carries TRBV4-3 and TRBJ2-1; 7 nucleotides align to TRBD2. This CDR3 spans 15 amino acids. Unmatched junction bases numbered 7, after V lost 0 bases and J lost 8 bases. Germline V lookup: CDR1 LGHNA, CDR2 YSLEER. As DNA, the CDR3 is TGCGCCAGCAGCCAAGAAGGACTAGGGATCTATGAGCAGTTCTTC. Translating gives CASSQEGLGIYEQFF.

This clone was counted between two and nine times. V is TRBV2 and J is TRBJ1-1; D remains ambiguous. CDR3 length: 10 amino acids. Germline V gene data show CDR1 as SNHLY and CDR2 as FYNNEI. Trimming removed 11 bases from V and 6 bases from J, with 10 bases in between. The CDR3 here is CASRCSEAFF. CDR3 in DNA: TGTGCCTCACGGTGTTCTGAAGCTTTCTTT.

This clone was seen only once. This chain joins TRBV2 and TRBJ1-5; 11 bases agree with TRBD1. The CDR3 has 19 amino acids. Germline CDR1 reads SNHLY; CDR2 reads FYNNEI. V lost 6 bases and J lost 2; bases outside the gene matches: 15. DNA for the CDR3: TGTGCCAGCAGAATCCGGGACAGGGGGATCGCCGAGGGCAATCAGCCCCAGCATTTT. Translating gives CASRIRDRGIAEGNQPQHF.

J is TRBJ1-3 and V is TRBV7-3; the D gene is possibly TRBD1 (6 bases). Germline assignment: CDR1 SGHTA and CDR2 FQGTGA. V dropped 0 bases and J dropped 0 bases, with 9 bases sitting between them. The CDR3 loop spans 16 amino acids. The CDR3 loop is CASSLTGAGSGNTIYF. For the CDR3, the DNA is TGTGCCAGCAGCTTAACGGGGGCAGGCTCTGGAAACACCATATATTTT.

The V gene is TRBV20-1, the J gene TRBJ1-5; the D is unclear. The CDR3 runs 11 residues. Trimming stripped 5 bases from V and 5 bases from J, with 7 bases between. Looked up from germline, CDR1 is DFQATT and CDR2 is SNEGSKA (reference sequence). CDR3 sequence (DNA): TGCAGTGCTGGACGGTATCAGCCCCAGCATTTT. It specifies CSAGRYQPQHF.

The V call is TRBV11-2, the J call TRBJ2-2; no firm D call. Trimming shortened V by 5 bases and J by 5 bases, and 21 bases separated the two germline ends. The CDR3 extends over 17 amino acids. Germline lookup yields CDR1 SGHAT and CDR2 FQNNGV. CDR3 bases: TGTGCCAGCAGCCCAATCGACCCCCTCCAGACGACCGGGGAGCTGTTTTTT. Its protein product is CASSPIDPLQTTGELFF.

The chain uses TRBV19 and TRBJ2-2; 7 bases map to TRBD1. V was clipped by 4 bases and J by 6 bases; unmatched bases: 8. The CDR3 contains 15 residues. Germline-derived CDR1 and CDR2 are LNHDA and SQIVND (reference sequence). Here the CDR3 reads CASSTRDRAAGELFF. CDR3 nucleotide sequence: TGTGCCAGTAGTACCAGAGACAGGGCCGCCGGGGAGCTGTTTTTT. Together with reference TRBV19 and TRBJ2-2, the CDR3 gives the full variable domain: DGGITQSPKYLFRKEGQNVTLSCEQNLNHDAMYWYRQDPGQGLRLIYYSQIVNDFQKGDIAEGYSVSREKKESFPLTVTSAQKNPTAFYLCASSTRDRAAGELFFGEGSRLTVL.

The chain links TRBV18 to TRBJ1-1, with D possibly TRBD1 on 5 matching bases. Trimming took 0 bases from V and 4 from J, leaving 15 bases between them. In germline, CDR1 is KGHSH, CDR2 LQKENI. The CDR3 runs 16 residues. The CDR3 region is CASSPPLGRGATEAFF. The CDR3 DNA follows: TGTGCCAGCTCACCACCTTTGGGGCGCGGGGCCACTGAAGCTTTCTTT.

The genes are TRBV19 and TRBJ1-2; the D gene is possibly TRBD1 (6 bases). This CDR3 has 14 residues. Germline V CDR1 and CDR2: LNHDA, SQIVND (reference sequence). V was shortened by 4 bases and J by 4 bases, with 13 bases between the two germline ends. The CDR3 bases are TGTGCCAGTAGTACCCAGGACAGCCTCTATGGCTACACCTTC. This codes for CASSTQDSLYGYTF. The full variable domain, in which reference TRBV19 and TRBJ1-2 provide the parts outside the CDR3, is DGGITQSPKYLFRKEGQNVTLSCEQNLNHDAMYWYRQDPGQGLRLIYYSQIVNDFQKGDIAEGYSVSREKKESFPLTVTSAQKNPTAFYLCASSTQDSLYGYTFGSGTRLTVV.

The V and J genes are TRBV7-2 and TRBJ1-1; TRBD1 is a possible D gene (6 bases). The CDR3 has 16 amino acids. V shed 1 base and J shed 3 bases, with 15 bases lying between them. CDR1 and CDR2 from the germline V gene are SGHTA and FQGNSA. The CDR3 DNA follows: TGTGCCAGCAGCTTAGGGGGCGGACAGACTTACACTGAAGCTTTCTTT. Its protein is CASSLGGGQTYTEAFF.

The rearrangement joins TRBV28 to TRBJ2-1; no firm D call. V gave up 2 bases and J gave up 9 bases, with 11 bases separating them. The CDR3 spans 13 residues. Germline V gene sequence: CDR1 MDHEN, CDR2 SYDVKM. The CDR3 spells CASSLRVLGEQFF. CDR3 DNA: TGTGCCAGCAGTTTAAGGGTGCTGGGTGAGCAGTTCTTC.

The chain employs TRBV7-9 and TRBJ1-4, with 10 bases lining up with TRBD1. In germline, CDR1 is SEHNR, CDR2 FQNEAQ (reference sequence). The trim removed 7 bases at V and 4 bases at J, leaving 15 bases unmatched. The CDR3 has 18 amino acids. CDR3: CASNRNPGQGRSNEKLFF. DNA for the CDR3: TGTGCCAGCAACCGAAACCCGGGACAGGGGCGTAGTAATGAAAAACTGTTTTTT.

This clone occurred once. The V and J genes are TRBV5-8 and TRBJ2-7; 9 nucleotides agree with TRBD1. In germline, CDR1 is SGHTS, CDR2 YDEGEE. This CDR3 comprises 14 residues. The ends lost 3 bases at V and 1 base at J; junction bases unmatched: 2. The CDR3 loop reads CASSSGTGSYEQYF. The CDR3 DNA reads as TGTGCCAGCAGCTCCGGGACAGGGTCCTACGAGCAGTACTTC.

The genes are TRBV5-8 and TRBJ2-1; the D gene is possibly TRBD2 (6 bases). Trimming removed 0 bases from V and 10 bases from J, with 14 bases in between. This CDR3 region has 14 residues. Per germline, CDR1 SGHTS and CDR2 YDEGEE. The CDR3 DNA is TGTGCCAGCAGCTTGGCCGAGGTGGGAGGAGAGCAGTTCTTC. Its translation: CASSLAEVGGEQFF.

This clone appeared a single time. The chain combines TRBV7-9 with TRBJ2-1; D is ambiguous. This CDR3 contains 17 residues. The V and J ends lost 1 base and 8 bases respectively, with 21 bases between them. In germline, CDR1 is SEHNR, CDR2 FQNEAQ (reference sequence). This CDR3 is CASSLDGDRGNGDEQFF. In nucleotides, the CDR3 is TGTGCCAGCAGCTTAGATGGGGATCGTGGTAATGGTGATGAGCAGTTCTTC.

The gene calls are TRBV5-6 and TRBJ2-7; D is unresolved. Deletions cut 2 bases from V and 0 bases from J, with 15 bases between. The CDR3 totals 16 residues. In germline, CDR1 is SGHDT, CDR2 YYEEEE. The CDR3 sequence: CASSFARTRSSYEQYF. CDR3 coding DNA: TGTGCCAGCAGCTTTGCCCGAACGAGGAGCTCCTACGAGCAGTACTTC.

The genes are TRBV27 and TRBJ2-2; 9 nucleotides match TRBD1. This CDR3 comprises 19 residues. The germline CDR1 and CDR2 sequences are MNHEY and SMNVEV (reference sequence). V shed 7 bases, J shed 5 bases, and the junction held 20 bases outside the gene matches. CDR3 loop: CASKGEVAGTGSGTGELFF. CDR3 DNA: TGTGCCAGCAAGGGTGAAGTTGCCGGGACAGGGTCGGGTACCGGGGAGCTGTTTTTT.

This chain uses TRBV7-2 with TRBJ2-7, with TRBD2 identical over 7 bases. CDR1 and CDR2 from the germline V gene are SGHTA and FQGNSA. The V gene end was trimmed by 5 bases and the J gene end by 5 bases; junction bases not matched to a gene: 3. The CDR3 covers 12 residues. In DNA form, the CDR3 reads TGTGCCAGCAGCCCTCGGGAGGACGAGCAGTACTTC. This encodes CASSPREDEQYF.

The CDR3 DNA reads as TGTGCCAGCAGGGTGAGGGAAGACCCTGGAAACACCATATATTTT. Protein product: CASRVREDPGNTIYF. This chain joins TRBV6-5 and TRBJ1-3; D gene uncertain. The CDR3 extends over 15 amino acids. The V gene lost 6 bases and the J gene lost 2 bases, with 14 bases spanning the gap. Per germline, CDR1 MNHEY and CDR2 SVGAGI.

V gene TRBV18 combines with J gene TRBJ2-7; D remains ambiguous. The ends were cut back, 3 bases at V and 0 bases at J, with 9 bases in the middle. CDR1 and CDR2 (germline): KGHSH, LQKENI. The CDR3 has 14 amino acids. The DNA for the CDR3 is TGTGCCAGCTCACCGGGGTTAGGCTCCTACGAGCAGTACTTC. It codes for CASSPGLGSYEQYF.

This clone was seen only once. The same CDR3 can be traced to other DNA sequences in this sample. The chain recombines TRBV23-1 with TRBJ1-2, with D hard to call. TRBV23-1 is given ORF status, its function remaining uncertain. This CDR3 has 13 residues. Trimming removed 9 bases from V and 7 bases from J, with 18 bases in between. CDR3 coding DNA: TGCGCCAGTGGAGTAAGGACGAGTAGTGGCTACACCTTC. Its protein product is CASGVRTSSGYTF.

This chain uses TRBV4-2 with TRBJ1-3; D gene ambiguous. The CDR3 consists of 13 residues. Per the germline V gene, CDR1 is LGHNA and CDR2 is YNFKEQ. V lost 6 bases and J 0 bases, leaving 6 bases between the germline ends. CDR3 protein: CASSQSSGNTIYF. CDR3 nucleotides: TGTGCCAGCAGTCAGAGCTCTGGAAACACCATATATTTT.